The 14 T cell receptor beta chains below all came from one sample that was sequenced in a study of molecular identifiers for immune sequencing clone quantification. Via MiXCR, TCRdb re-called the PCR reads, giving one row per CDR3 protein. The table has roughly 630,000 distinct CDR3 sequences, about 25% seen once. The sample was naive CD8+ T cells from blood, with Jurkat cell RNA spiked in. Sample subset: FACS-sorted CD8+CD4-CCR7+CD45RA+ naive T cells. These receptors were collected from a human donor in good health. Some libraries in this study had Jurkat cell RNA spiked in.

The chain has TRBV27 and TRBJ2-6; tentative D call: TRBD2 (6 bases). The CDR3 totals 14 residues. Trimming pared 6 bases from V and 3 bases from J, leaving 9 bases between. Germline V CDR1 and CDR2: MNHEY, SMNVEV (reference sequence). CDR3 loop: CASRGGGGANVLTF. The CDR3 DNA reads as TGTGCCAGCAGGGGGGGAGGTGGGGCCAACGTCCTGACTTTC.

This clonotype was counted only a few times. The chain couples TRBV4-1 to TRBJ2-7, with D possibly matching TRBD2 (6 bases). Germline-derived CDR1 and CDR2 are MGHRA and YSYEKL. V dropped 0 bases and J dropped 4 bases, with 13 bases sitting between them. This CDR3 comprises 15 residues. CDR3 sequence reads: CASSQEEGQQYEQYF. CDR3 sequence (DNA): TGCGCCAGCAGCCAAGAGGAGGGCCAGCAATACGAGCAGTACTTC.

This clonotype was seen a handful of times. The rearrangement uses TRBV3-1 and TRBJ1-2, with 9 bases fitting TRBD1. V dropped 0 bases and J dropped 2; count of bases not matched to a gene: 4. The CDR3 is 16 residues long. Germline-derived CDR1 and CDR2 are LGHDT and YNNKEL (reference sequence). CDR3 bases: TGTGCCAGCAGCCAAGAACACAGGGGGCCAAACTATGGCTACACCTTC. It yields the protein CASSQEHRGPNYGYTF.

There are many counts of this clonotype. The chain carries TRBV14 and TRBJ2-2, with TRBD1 matching 7 bases. Germline values: CDR1 SGHDN, CDR2 FVKESK. This CDR3 is 15 amino acids long. Trimming cost V 4 bases and J 6 bases; bases outside gene matches: 8. The CDR3 DNA sequence: TGTGCCAGCAGCCCGACAGGGCTCTTTCCCGGGGAGCTGTTTTTT. Amino acids: CASSPTGLFPGELFF.

This CDR3 is CASSDTRDRGSYEQYF. The CDR3 nucleotides read TGTGCCAGCAGTGATACCCGGGACAGGGGATCCTACGAGCAGTACTTC. The chain uses TRBV2 and TRBJ2-7, with 10 nucleotides matching TRBD1. This CDR3 has 16 residues. Trimming at V came to 3 bases and at J to 1 base, leaving 6 bases not matched to a gene. Germline CDR1 and CDR2: SNHLY and FYNNEI.

The chain carries TRBV7-2 and TRBJ2-1; D is undetermined. V lost 0 bases and J 6 bases, leaving 12 bases between the germline ends. CDR3 length: 15 residues. Germline-derived CDR1 and CDR2 are SGHTA and FQGNSA. DNA of the CDR3: TGTGCCAGCAGCTTAGCCTGGGCTGCACCCAATGAGCAGTTCTTC. Encoded protein: CASSLAWAAPNEQFF.

This clonotype was detected only a few times. CDR3 sequence (DNA): TGTGCCAGCAGTTTCTCAGGGGGACTAGGAACTGAAGCTTTCTTT. Translation gives CASSFSGGLGTEAFF. V is TRBV27 and J is TRBJ1-1; 7 nucleotides match TRBD1. There are 15 residues in the CDR3. Germline assignment: CDR1 MNHEY and CDR2 SMNVEV (reference sequence). The J segment lost 5 bases and the V segment lost 3 bases, leaving 9 bases of the junction unmatched.

As for this clonotype: A much bigger clone sits one base away, suggesting this may be a read error. The chain employs TRBV6-6 and TRBJ2-7; D call uncertain. Germline loops: CDR1 MNHNY, CDR2 SVGAGI (reference sequence). Trimming took 2 bases from V and 4 from J, leaving 9 bases between them. The CDR3 sequence is 13 residues long. The CDR3 is CASSYISQYEQYF. The CDR3 DNA reads as TGTGCCAGCAGTTACATTAGCCAATACGAGCAGTACTTC.

As for this clonotype: The junction departs from germline at one end; a sequencing error may be responsible. The CDR3 region is CVISDSAGAYEQYF. CDR3 bases: TGTGTCATCAGTGACAGTGCGGGGGCCTACGAGCAGTACTTC. V gene TRBV10-3 combines with J gene TRBJ2-7; 7 nucleotides align to TRBD2. The CDR3 sequence is 14 residues long. From germline, CDR1 is ENHRY and CDR2 SYGVKD.

This chain uses TRBV20-1 with TRBJ1-4; perhaps TRBD1 as D (5 bases). CDR3 length: 16 amino acids. Trimming removed 2 bases at V and 0 bases at J, with 13 bases between. Germline V gene lookup returns CDR1 DFQATT and CDR2 SNEGSKA (reference sequence). The CDR3 DNA follows: TGCAGTGCTAGACCCATTGACAGTCCAACTAATGAAAAACTGTTTTTT. Its translation: CSARPIDSPTNEKLFF.

The rearrangement uses TRBV7-9 and TRBJ2-1; TRBD1 might be the D (6 bases). The CDR3 contains 16 residues. With 5 bases removed from V and 9 bases from J, the gap between germline ends came to 23 bases. Germline V gene data show CDR1 as SEHNR and CDR2 as FQNEAQ (reference sequence). CDR3 protein: CASSLPTGSPVGEQFF. The CDR3 bases are TGTGCCAGCAGCCTTCCAACAGGGAGCCCTGTCGGTGAGCAGTTCTTC.

V usage is TRBV19 and J usage is TRBJ1-5, with D possibly TRBD1 on 5 matching bases. CDR1 LNHDA and CDR2 SQIVND come from the germline V gene (reference sequence). This CDR3 contains 14 residues. With 7 bases removed from V and 7 bases from J, the gap between germline ends came to 17 bases. CDR3 nucleotide sequence: TGTGCCAGTACCGGGGCAGGTTCAACCCAGCCCCAGCATTTT. It codes for CASTGAGSTQPQHF.

J is TRBJ2-7 and V is TRBV18, with 9 bases lining up with TRBD1. Looked up from germline, CDR1 is KGHSH and CDR2 is LQKENI. The CDR3 contains 15 residues. V gave up 6 bases and J gave up 5 bases; unmatched junction bases: 11. The CDR3 DNA reads TGTGCCAGCTCGCCCCGGGACAGGGTTTATCACGAGCAGTACTTC. Its translation is CASSPRDRVYHEQYF. The whole variable domain, filled in from reference TRBV18 and TRBJ2-7, reads NAGVMQNPRHLVRRRGQEARLRCSPMKGHSHVYWYRQLPEEGLKFMVYLQKENIIDESGMPKERFSAEFPKEGPSILRIQQVVRGDSAAYFCASSPRDRVYHEQYFGPGTRLTVT.

This clonotype came up many times. The rearrangement links TRBV30 to TRBJ1-4, with no clear D. Trimming shortened V by 0 bases and J by 0 bases, and 11 bases separated the two germline ends. Germline V CDR1 and CDR2: GTSNPN, SVGIG (reference sequence). There are 16 residues in the CDR3. The CDR3 reads CAWSVGLAATNEKLFF. CDR3 sequence (DNA): TGTGCCTGGAGTGTAGGTTTGGCAGCAACTAATGAAAAACTGTTTTTT.